The present T cell receptor (beta chain) was sequenced within a study of monozygotic twins with inflammatory bowel disease. Study findings and constraints: No detectable difference in repertoire similarity separated concordant from discordant twins, possibly as a result of limited power.

With regard to this clonotype: The antigen remains undetermined.

This CDR3 has 12 amino acids. The V gene's germline CDR1 is SGHNT and CDR2 YYREEE (reference sequence). Total RNA amounting to 3,000 to 3,500 ng went into each TCR library. Nested PCRs of 16 and 9 cycles, two in total, were run on TCRalpha and TCRbeta cDNA. TCRdb re-analyzed the 5' RACE reads; it lists each CDR3 protein once, without DNA. Recorded for this sample: fewer than 550,000 distinct CDR3 sequences. This chain connects TRBV5-4 to TRBJ2-1; there is no DNA to check the TCRdb D call of TRBD2. Sequenced material: blood. This receptor was taken from a human donor with ulcerative colitis or Crohn's disease, or a healthy co-twin of an affected twin (not recorded which). CDR3 amino acids: CASSQTSGSRFF.